This T cell receptor (beta chain) was identified in a study of blood T cell repertoires in COVID-19. Overall study: COVID-19 samples from acute and convalescent phases originated in the United States, Italy and Spain.

The CDR3 loop spans 13 amino acids. The germline CDR1 and CDR2 sequences are PRHDT and FYEKMQ (reference sequence). With 5 bases removed from V and 7 bases from J, the gap between germline ends came to 12 bases. Only in-frame clones appear in the TCRdb table, and some are missing; sequencing was by immunoSEQ multiplex PCR. The data show about 53,000 clones, 77% seen once. The chain couples TRBV13 to TRBJ1-5; possible D gene TRBD1, 6 bases. The receptor was isolated from a man aged 65-85 years with active or convalescent COVID-19. The sample was peripheral blood. The CDR3 region has the DNA TGTGCCAGCAGCGAGGGGGGGAAACAGCCCCAGCATTTT. It codes for CASSEGGKQPQHF.